This T cell receptor beta chain stems from a study of cytomegalovirus exposure and HLA in healthy donors. Study context: An earlier analysis identified 120 million or so unique TCR beta sequences in 150 million to 200 million T cells.

PCR employed 60 Vbeta and 13 Jbeta primers. TCRdb keeps only in-frame clones here, not all; method: immunoSEQ multiplex PCR. The top ten hold over 0.95% of the sample, which has 150,000 to 200,000 clones, roughly 79% seen once. Study-level results: In a later analysis, compared with equally common non-associated chains, HLA-associated beta chains were more expanded.

Germline trimming cut 5 bases from V and 7 bases from J; bases unmatched to any gene: 3. The CDR3 consists of 12 residues. Germline V CDR1 and CDR2: SQVTM, ANQGSEA. Concerning this clone itself: As yet, its antigen is unknown.

The chain recombines TRBV29-1 with TRBJ2-1, with 9 nucleotides matching TRBD1. The sequenced sample consisted of PBMCs. The TCR sequence derives from a woman in her thirties or forties in good health and CMV-seronegative. The chain's CDR3 is CSVKTGGNEQFF. CDR3 coding DNA: TGCAGCGTTAAGACAGGGGGAAATGAGCAGTTCTTC.